This is a list of T cell receptor beta chains from one sample in a study of patients and donors after allogeneic stem cell transplantation. One entry per CDR3 protein, called by TCRdb with MiXCR from the RT-PCR reads. Of approximately 410,000 distinct CDR3 sequences listed, roughly 16% were seen once; the top ten hold around 7.2%. Sequencing used blood, either unsorted or a sorted T cell fraction (not recorded which). The receptors were sampled from a human donor who was either an allogeneic HSCT recipient or a stem cell or donor lymphocyte infusion donor (not recorded which). It is not recorded whose cells these are; they may come from a transplant donor. CDR3s include the opening cysteine and the closing phenylalanine or tryptophan. Each record gives: J gene, V gene, CDR3 protein.

>TRBJ2-7|TRBV9
CASSVWGGGAEQYF
>TRBJ2-1|TRBV11-2
CASSLDGAAYNEQFF
>TRBJ1-1|TRBV18
CASSPKGRNTEAFF
>TRBJ2-7|TRBV7-6
CASRDRGNHEQYF
>TRBJ2-4|TRBV12-5
CASGLVLSGRAKNIQYF
>TRBJ2-7|TRBV12-3/TRBV12-4
CASSLASHKTYEQYF
>TRBJ2-5|TRBV6-5
CASSSRPLQETQYF
>TRBJ2-4|TRBV27
CASSLSGLGDKNIQYF
>TRBJ2-2|TRBV19
CASSIGTGFTGELFF
>TRBJ2-1|TRBV20-1
CSARASGRANEQFF
>TRBJ2-1|TRBV30
CAWSVGQGHEQFF
>TRBJ2-7|TRBV13
CASSHRDRVYEQYF
>TRBJ2-2|TRBV6-5
CASSYGQRELFF
>TRBJ2-2|TRBV5-1
CASSLEANTGELFF
>TRBJ2-1|TRBV12-3/TRBV12-4
CASSLDVRVGTTYNEQFF
>TRBJ2-6|TRBV5-5
CASRLAGAGANVLTF
>TRBJ1-1|TRBV7-8
CASSLARAGGGNTEAFF
>TRBJ1-6|TRBV30
CAWSDGRSSYNSPLHF
>TRBJ2-1|TRBV5-6
CASSLGVRTSGNEQFF
>TRBJ1-1|TRBV6-1
CASSPGGGSTEAFF
>TRBJ1-1|TRBV19
CASIQGNTEAFF
>TRBJ2-1|TRBV5-1
CASSLAQAYNEQFF
>TRBJ2-1|TRBV12-3/TRBV12-4
CASITTPGVRNEQFF
>TRBJ1-6|TRBV12-3/TRBV12-4
CASSPGQLLSSYNSPLHF
>TRBJ2-1|TRBV2
CASSEGAGRPYNEQFF
>TRBJ1-5|TRBV30
CAWSVPTPTVQPQHF
>TRBJ2-1|TRBV9
CASSVDPGGLYNEQFF
>TRBJ1-1|TRBV25-1
CASSELGRGRNTEAFF
>TRBJ2-5|TRBV20-1
CSAIWTVQETQYF
>TRBJ2-7|TRBV4-3
CASSQVTAGGYEQYF
>TRBJ2-7|TRBV5-4
CASSLGQTPYEQYF
>TRBJ2-1|TRBV19
CASSTPRQLDEQFF
>TRBJ2-7|TRBV7-3
CASSQGLAGDYEQYF
>TRBJ2-1|TRBV7-9
CASNRSPGLYNEQFF
>TRBJ2-4|TRBV6-2/TRBV6-3
CASRNRGLAKNIQYF
>TRBJ2-7|TRBV28
CASSLRVSSYEQYF
>TRBJ2-1|TRBV5-1
CASSLGAGRGNEQFF
>TRBJ1-5|TRBV4-1
CASSPREVGSNQPQHF
>TRBJ2-7|TRBV28
CASSTPGLAYEQYF
>TRBJ2-2|TRBV12-3/TRBV12-4
CASSILAGARRNGELFF
>TRBJ2-2|TRBV24-1
CATSGTGGLTGELFF
>TRBJ1-6|TRBV28
CASSLAGALSNSPLHF
>TRBJ2-3|TRBV20-1
CSAAGAIYTDTQYF
>TRBJ2-7|TRBV13
CASSLRYPDEQYF
>TRBJ2-1|TRBV3-1
CASSLQGGTGGNEQFF
>TRBJ2-7|TRBV29-1
CSVEAWVRGSYEQYF
>TRBJ2-6|TRBV7-3
CASGDSGANVLTF
>TRBJ2-1|TRBV9
CASSTTLAASYNEQFF
>TRBJ1-1|TRBV5-5
CASSLVPSLNTEAFF
>TRBJ1-2|TRBV2
CASTPGAQSGYTF
>TRBJ2-7|TRBV7-8
CASSFPGLAAEQYF
>TRBJ2-2|TRBV2
CATGGYRGATGELFF
>TRBJ1-3|TRBV3-1
CASSLSSGSGNTIYF
>TRBJ2-1|TRBV11-1
CASSTFSGRSDYNEQFF
>TRBJ1-5|TRBV6-1
CASNHRANQPQHF